The rows below give T cell receptor beta chains drawn from one sample of a study of T cell responses to AZD1222 COVID-19 vaccine. The assay was immunoSEQ multiplex PCR, and TCRdb's table has in-frame clones only and misses some. The data hold some 140,000 clones, with under 95% observed a single time. The sample consisted of peripheral blood, taken on day 0 of AZD1222 vaccination. The source of these receptors is an adult in good health. Each CDR3 is given with its conserved first and last residue. Each record gives: V gene, clone size, J gene, D gene, CDR3 protein, CDR3 DNA. The D gene is left open where the match is weak. The size of a clone is reported for some rows only, either as once, few or many, or as a class for expanded clones.

>TRBV10-3|.|TRBJ2-4|TRBD2
CATGGGNTQYF
TGTGCCACCGGGGGGGGCAATACTCAGTACTTC
>TRBV3-1/TRBV3-2|.|TRBJ1-2|.
CASSQVVGCGYTF
TGTGCCAGCAGCCAAGTTGTAGGCTGTGGCTACACCTTC
>TRBV28|.|TRBJ1-5|TRBD1
CASSEVGTGGQPQHF
TGTGCCAGCAGTGAAGTCGGGACAGGTGGGCAGCCCCAGCATTTT
>TRBV3-1/TRBV3-2|.|TRBJ2-7|.
CASSTNSHSYEQYF
TGTGCCAGCAGCACAAATTCCCACTCCTACGAGCAGTACTTC
>TRBV11-3|.|TRBJ1-3|TRBD1
CASSFGQVLVSGNTIYF
TGTGCCAGCAGCTTCGGACAGGTTTTGGTCTCTGGAAACACCATATATTTT
>TRBV5-1|.|TRBJ2-3|.
CASSLGGGTDTQYF
TGCGCCAGCAGCTTGGGTGGGGGCACAGATACGCAGTATTTT
>TRBV5-1|.|TRBJ2-1|.
CASSSALSYNEQFF
TGCGCCAGCAGCTCGGCGCTATCCTACAATGAGCAGTTCTTC
>TRBV5-1|.|TRBJ2-6|.
CARLRGCGANVLTF
TGCGCCAGACTGAGGGGGTGTGGGGCCAACGTCCTGACTTTC
>TRBV18|.|TRBJ1-5|TRBD1
CASSPGQGGNQPQHF
TGTGCCAGCTCACCAGGACAGGGGGGCAATCAGCCCCAGCATTTT
>TRBV9|.|TRBJ1-2|.
CASSVGHVNYGYTF
TGTGCCAGCAGCGTAGGCCACGTAAACTATGGCTACACCTTC
>TRBV4-2|.|TRBJ2-3|TRBD2
CASSVATSGGTTDTQYF
TGTGCCAGCAGCGTCGCCACTAGCGGGGGCACAACAGATACGCAGTATTTT
>TRBV20-1|.|TRBJ2-7|.
CSANRVYEQYF
TGCAGTGCTAACAGGGTATACGAGCAGTACTTC
>TRBV7-9|.|TRBJ1-1|TRBD1
CASSLVYGQGLNTEAFF
TGTGCCAGCAGCTTAGTGTACGGACAGGGCCTTAACACTGAAGCTTTCTTT
>TRBV10-3|.|TRBJ2-5|.
CAISVGETQYF
TGTGCCATCAGTGTTGGAGAGACCCAGTACTTC
>TRBV6-4|.|TRBJ2-6|.
CASSDSDTGANVLTF
TGTGCCAGCAGTGACTCCGATACTGGGGCCAACGTCCTGACTTTC
>TRBV29-1|.|TRBJ2-7|TRBD2
CSVVRLAGSGDEQYF
TGCAGCGTTGTCCGCCTAGCGGGGAGCGGGGACGAGCAGTACTTC
>TRBV21-1|.|TRBJ1-4|.
CASTTGQQGEKLFF
TGTGCCAGCACCACGGGACAACAAGGTGAAAAACTGTTTTTT
>TRBV11-2|.|TRBJ2-7|.
CASSLEVQSYEQYF
TGTGCCAGCAGCTTGGAAGTACAGTCCTACGAGCAGTACTTC
>TRBV14|.|TRBJ1-4|.
CASSQEEDGPYEKLFF
TGTGCCAGCAGCCAAGAGGAGGACGGACCTTATGAAAAACTGTTTTTT
>TRBV6-5|.|TRBJ1-2|.
CASRQINYGYTF
TGTGCCAGCCGACAAATTAACTATGGCTACACCTTC
>TRBV5-5|.|TRBJ2-7|TRBD1
CASSSTGGYEQYF
TGTGCCAGCAGTTCGACAGGGGGATACGAGCAGTACTTC
>TRBV9|.|TRBJ1-5|.
CASSVGINQPQHF
TGTGCCAGCAGCGTAGGGATCAATCAGCCCCAGCATTTT
>TRBV23-1|.|TRBJ1-2|.
CARLLQGEYYGYTF
TGCGCCAGGCTCCTACAGGGTGAGTACTATGGCTACACCTTC
>TRBV4-1|.|TRBJ1-4|TRBD1
CASSQPKGAGTTNEKLFF
TGCGCCAGCAGCCAACCTAAGGGGGCAGGCACAACTAATGAAAAACTGTTTTTT
>TRBV4-3|few|TRBJ1-6|.
CASSQDLVQANSPLHF
TGCGCCAGCAGCCAAGATTTGGTACAGGCGAATTCACCCCTCCACTTT
>TRBV12-3/TRBV12-4|.|TRBJ2-1|.
CASGAGQSQFF
TGTGCCAGCGGTGCGGGACAGTCGCAGTTCTTC
>TRBV4-2|.|TRBJ2-1|.
CASSQDPPGSPYNEQFF
TGTGCCAGCAGCCAAGACCCCCCCGGGAGTCCCTACAATGAGCAGTTCTTC
>TRBV24-1|.|TRBJ2-5|.
CATSDFRQKETQYF
TGTGCCACCAGTGATTTTAGACAGAAAGAGACCCAGTACTTC
>TRBV19|.|TRBJ2-7|.
CASSSRRENYEQYF
TGTGCCAGTAGTTCCCGGAGGGAGAACTACGAGCAGTACTTC
>TRBV24-1|.|TRBJ1-2|.
CATSDFSGHGYTF
TGTGCCACCAGTGATTTTTCCGGGCATGGCTACACCTTC
>TRBV3-1/TRBV3-2|.|TRBJ1-2|.
CASSPKEGVARGYTF
TGTGCCAGCAGCCCCAAAGAGGGGGTTGCTAGGGGCTACACCTTC
>TRBV6-5|.|TRBJ2-2|TRBD2
CACRGGYTGELFF
TGTGCCTGTCGGGGGGGCTACACCGGGGAGCTGTTTTTT
>TRBV6-2/TRBV6-3|.|TRBJ1-2|.
CASSQRSPGYTF
TGTGCCAGCAGTCAACGAAGTCCTGGCTACACCTTC
>TRBV4-2|.|TRBJ1-5|.
CASSQVKGPRQPQHF
TGTGCCAGCAGCCAAGTTAAGGGTCCTAGGCAGCCCCAGCATTTT
>TRBV19|.|TRBJ2-2|TRBD1
CASSLPRDRIYTGELFF
TGTGCCAGTAGTCTTCCCCGGGACAGGATATATACCGGGGAGCTGTTTTTT
>TRBV11-3|.|TRBJ2-2|.
CASSLDWRAGELFF
TGTGCCAGCAGCTTAGATTGGAGGGCCGGGGAGCTGTTTTTT
>TRBV7-3|once|TRBJ2-1|.
CASSLIGQGSSYNEQFF
TGTGCCAGCAGCTTAATAGGGCAGGGGAGCTCCTACAATGAGCAGTTCTTC
>TRBV7-2|.|TRBJ2-1|.
CASSLGAGLSYNEQFF
TGTGCCAGCAGCTTAGGGGCAGGCCTCTCCTACAATGAGCAGTTCTTC
>TRBV3-1/TRBV3-2|.|TRBJ2-5|TRBD2
CASSQEFTSDYSETQYF
TGTGCCAGCAGCCAAGAATTTACTAGCGATTATTCAGAGACCCAGTACTTC
>TRBV30|.|TRBJ2-7|.
CAWSPRAYEQYF
TGTGCCTGGAGTCCTCGGGCCTACGAGCAGTACTTC
>TRBV13|few|TRBJ1-6|TRBD1
CASTRTGASFSPLHF
TGTGCCAGCACCAGGACAGGGGCGAGTTTTTCACCCCTCCACTTT
>TRBV5-1|.|TRBJ1-1|.
CASSSGGSENTEAFF
TGCGCCAGCAGCTCGGGGGGCAGTGAGAACACTGAAGCTTTCTTT
>TRBV6-2/TRBV6-3|.|TRBJ2-7|.
CASSLTGSYEQYF
TGTGCCAGCAGTTTGACTGGTTCCTACGAGCAGTACTTC
>TRBV4-3|.|TRBJ1-6|.
CASSQGGVGAISSYNSPLHF
TGCGCCAGCAGCCAAGGAGGGGTGGGGGCGATTAGCTCCTATAATTCACCCCTCCACTTT
>TRBV6-5|.|TRBJ2-4|.
CASRDTGGPNIQYF
TGTGCCAGCAGGGATACAGGAGGCCCCAACATTCAGTACTTC
>TRBV28|.|TRBJ1-6|.
CASRTPGGTGSPLHF
TGTGCCAGCAGGACGCCGGGGGGTACTGGTTCACCCCTCCACTTT